What follows are 21 T cell receptor beta chains derived from one specimen sequenced in a study of shared clonotypes between healthy human individuals. Measured with immunoSEQ multiplex PCR; TCRdb has only the in-frame clones, and not every one. Among 400,000 or so clones listed, about 96% were seen once. Sample: memory CD8+ T cells sorted from blood. The sample's subset: CD45RO+ cells pooled with CCR7-negative TemRA cells. Source of these receptors: a man aged 25 to 40 in good health.

The chain has TRBV10-1 and TRBJ2-1, with 8 bases aligning to TRBD1. The CDR3 is 13 amino acids. J lost 10 bases, V lost 4 bases, and 6 bases had no gene match. Germline V gene sequence: CDR1 WNHNN, CDR2 SYGVQD (reference sequence). Here the CDR3 reads CASSGTGTGEQFF. DNA of the CDR3: TGCGCCAGCAGTGGGACAGGGACGGGGGAGCAGTTCTTC.

The chain links TRBV18 to TRBJ2-1; TRBD2 is a possible D gene (6 bases). Trimming cost V 0 bases and J 4 bases, with 19 bases left between them. CDR1 is KGHSH, CDR2 LQKENI, per germline. The length of the CDR3 is 18 residues. The CDR3 sequence: CASSPPEWASVWYNEQFF. The CDR3, as DNA: TGTGCCAGCTCACCACCCGAGTGGGCTAGCGTATGGTACAATGAGCAGTTCTTC. The complete variable domain, with remaining parts taken from reference TRBV18 and TRBJ2-1, reads NAGVMQNPRHLVRRRGQEARLRCSPMKGHSHVYWYRQLPEEGLKFMVYLQKENIIDESGMPKERFSAEFPKEGPSILRIQQVVRGDSAAYFCASSPPEWASVWYNEQFFGPGTRLTVL.

The J gene is TRBJ2-1, the V gene TRBV5-1; D gene uncertain. The CDR3 runs 13 residues. CDR1 SGHRS and CDR2 YFSETQ come from the germline V gene. Between the trimmed V and J ends, which lost 0 bases and 5 bases, there was a span of 6 bases. The CDR3: CASSLGRDNEQFF. In nucleotides, the CDR3 is TGCGCCAGCAGCTTGGGACGGGACAATGAGCAGTTCTTC.

The chain joins TRBV11-2 to TRBJ2-7; TRBD2 matches at 10 bases. This CDR3 contains 18 residues. Germline V gene lookup returns CDR1 SGHAT and CDR2 FQNNGV. Trimming cost V 3 bases and J 2 bases; bases outside gene matches: 13. The CDR3 here is CASSLGGASGRLTYEQYF. The CDR3 DNA sequence: TGTGCCAGCAGCTTGGGGGGGGCTAGCGGGAGATTAACCTACGAGCAGTACTTC. The complete variable domain, with remaining parts taken from reference TRBV11-2 and TRBJ2-7, reads EAGVAQSPRYKIIEKRQSVAFWCNPISGHATLYWYQQILGQGPKLLIQFQNNGVVDDSQLPKDRFSAERLKGVDSTLKIQPAKLEDSAVYLCASSLGGASGRLTYEQYFGPGTRLTVT.

Of note for this clone: The same CDR3 also results from other DNA sequences found in this sample. The rearrangement links TRBV27 to TRBJ2-1; D is unclear. The V gene's germline CDR1 is MNHEY and CDR2 SMNVEV (reference sequence). The V and J ends lost 2 bases and 4 bases respectively, with 6 bases between them. The CDR3 sequence is 13 residues long. The CDR3 is CASSLSPYNEQFF. CDR3 DNA: TGTGCCAGCAGTTTAAGCCCTTACAATGAGCAGTTCTTC.

The chain combines TRBV19 with TRBJ2-7; D unresolved. This CDR3 comprises 13 residues. Germline V lookup: CDR1 LNHDA, CDR2 SQIVND (reference sequence). Trimming removed 8 bases from V and 0 bases from J, with 11 bases in between. The CDR3 region is CASSGYSSYEQYF. In DNA, the CDR3 is TGTGCCAGTTCAGGCTATAGCTCCTACGAGCAGTACTTC. Supplemented by reference TRBV19 and TRBJ2-7, the full variable domain reads DGGITQSPKYLFRKEGQNVTLSCEQNLNHDAMYWYRQDPGQGLRLIYYSQIVNDFQKGDIAEGYSVSREKKESFPLTVTSAQKNPTAFYLCASSGYSSYEQYFGPGTRLTVT.

This chain uses TRBV19 with TRBJ2-1, with 9 bases that match TRBD2. Looked up from germline, CDR1 is LNHDA and CDR2 is SQIVND (reference sequence). This CDR3 region has 17 residues. J lost 4 bases, V lost 0 bases, and 7 bases had no gene match. The CDR3 DNA reads as TGTGCCAGTAGTATAGACGATAGCGGGAGCTCTTACAATGAGCAGTTCTTC. Translated, it gives CASSIDDSGSSYNEQFF.

In this sample, this clone turned up once. This chain connects TRBV15 to TRBJ1-1; unclear D gene. The CDR3 totals 13 residues. Germline-derived CDR1 and CDR2 are LNHNV and YYDKDF (reference sequence). Trimming took 4 bases from V and 2 from J, leaving 8 bases between them. This CDR3 reads CATSKGPNTEAFF. CDR3 nucleotide sequence: TGTGCCACCAGCAAAGGGCCCAACACTGAAGCTTTCTTT.

The chain couples TRBV9 to TRBJ2-7; TRBD2 is a possible D gene (5 bases). The CDR3 has 16 residues. Trimming removed 4 bases at V and 1 base at J, with 18 bases between. Germline-derived CDR1 and CDR2 are SGDLS and YYNGEE. This CDR3 is CASSPGLSGSSYEQYF. In DNA form, the CDR3 reads TGTGCCAGCAGCCCCGGACTGTCGGGGTCTTCCTACGAGCAGTACTTC.

The chain joins TRBV7-2 to TRBJ2-5; 7 bases map to TRBD1. The trim removed 3 bases at V and 5 bases at J, leaving 9 bases unmatched. The CDR3 is made up of 15 amino acids. Germline CDR1 is SGHTA and CDR2 is FQGNSA. The CDR3 nucleotides read TGTGCCAGCAGCTTCGACCCGACAGGGACGGAGACCCAGTACTTC. It yields the protein CASSFDPTGTETQYF. Complete variable domain (other parts from reference TRBV7-2 and TRBJ2-5): GAGVSQSPSNKVTEKGKDVELRCDPISGHTALYWYRQSLGQGLEFLIYFQGNSAPDKSGLPSDRFSAERTGGSVSTLTIQRTQQEDSAVYLCASSFDPTGTETQYFGPGTRLLVL.

This clone was counted between two and nine times. The rearrangement links TRBV4-1 to TRBJ1-2; D is unclear. Germline-derived CDR1 and CDR2 are MGHRA and YSYEKL. Trimming pared 0 bases from V and 4 bases from J, leaving 6 bases between. This CDR3 contains 13 residues. CDR3 residues: CASSQEGPYGYTF. CDR3 coding DNA: TGCGCCAGCAGCCAAGAAGGGCCCTATGGCTACACCTTC.

This CDR3 is CASSFAIVAKNIQYF. Here the CDR3 DNA reads TGTGCCAGCAGCTTTGCGATTGTAGCCAAAAACATTCAGTACTTC. V and J are TRBV5-5 and TRBJ2-4; D gene unclear. CDR3 size: 15 residues. Trimming stripped 2 bases from V and 0 bases from J, with 9 bases between. Germline V gives CDR1 SGHKS, CDR2 YYEKEE (reference sequence).

Comment on this clone: This CDR3 is also generated by other DNA sequences in the sample. J is TRBJ1-2 and V is TRBV18, with D possibly TRBD1 on 5 matching bases. The CDR3 spans 11 residues. Germline V gene lookup returns CDR1 KGHSH and CDR2 LQKENI. The V gene lost 2 bases and the J gene lost 8 bases, with 6 bases spanning the gap. Written as DNA, the CDR3 is TGTGCCAGCTCACCAGGGGACGGCTACACCTTC. It specifies CASSPGDGYTF.

The chain combines TRBV14 with TRBJ2-3, with D possibly TRBD1 on 5 matching bases. This CDR3 is 19 amino acids long. Trimming left V 4 bases short and J 1 base short, with 24 bases between. Germline loops: CDR1 SGHDN, CDR2 FVKESK. CDR3 nucleotides: TGTGCCAGCAGCCCCCCATTCGGGCGAAGGGGATTACGCACAGATACGCAGTATTTT. This gives the protein CASSPPFGRRGLRTDTQYF.

This chain connects TRBV5-1 to TRBJ2-7; no definite D call. CDR1 is SGHRS and CDR2 is YFSETQ in the germline V gene. V gave up 2 bases and J gave up 9 bases, with 9 bases separating them. The CDR3 sequence is 11 residues long. In DNA, the CDR3 is TGCGCCAGCAGCTTACGCTTAGGGCAGTACTTC. Translated: CASSLRLGQYF.

This chain connects TRBV11-2 to TRBJ1-6, with 8 bases fitting TRBD1. V lost 5 bases, J lost 9 bases, and 9 bases stayed unmatched. Germline loops: CDR1 SGHAT, CDR2 FQNNGV. This CDR3 is built from 15 residues. CDR3 sequence (DNA): TGTGCCAGCAGCCCTAGGACAGGGAAGGGTTCACCCCTCCACTTT. This translates into CASSPRTGKGSPLHF.

In regard to this clone: Other DNA sequences in this sample translate to the same CDR3. The gene calls are TRBV5-1 and TRBJ2-3; no definite D call. V lost 0 bases to trimming and J lost 0 bases, with 5 bases between them. The CDR3 is 14 residues long. Germline assignment: CDR1 SGHRS and CDR2 YFSETQ. In DNA form, the CDR3 reads TGCGCCAGCAGCTTGGGGGGAAGCACAGATACGCAGTATTTT. Encoded protein: CASSLGGSTDTQYF.

The CDR3 DNA sequence: TGTGCCAGCAGCTCTCAGTTTCAAGAGACCCAGTACTTC. It encodes CASSSQFQETQYF. The chain links TRBV7-3 to TRBJ2-5, with D unresolved. CDR1 is SGHTA and CDR2 is FQGTGA in the germline V gene. V lost 4 bases to trimming and J lost 2 bases, with 8 bases between them. The CDR3 extends over 13 amino acids.

The chain couples TRBV5-6 to TRBJ2-7; TRBD1 matches 9 bases. CDR1 is SGHDT and CDR2 is YYEEEE in the germline V gene. CDR3 length: 15 residues. Trimming took 3 bases from V and 3 from J; bases not matched to a gene: 7. The CDR3 DNA sequence: TGTGCCAGCAGCTACCGACAGGGGGGTTTCTACGAGCAGTACTTC. This sequence encodes CASSYRQGGFYEQYF.

Regarding this clone: Distinct nucleotide sequences in the sample also encode this CDR3. The chain couples TRBV27 to TRBJ2-7; D call uncertain. In germline, CDR1 is MNHEY, CDR2 SMNVEV (reference sequence). Trimming cost V 4 bases and J 2 bases, with 3 bases left between them. The CDR3 sequence is 11 residues long. The DNA for the CDR3 is TGTGCCAGCAGTTCAGCCTACGAGCAGTACTTC. Protein: CASSSAYEQYF.

This chain links TRBV4-1 with TRBJ2-7, with 9 positions matching TRBD2. J was trimmed by 2 bases and V by 4 bases; bases with no gene match: 9. There are 16 residues in the CDR3. Germline assignment: CDR1 MGHRA and CDR2 YSYEKL. The CDR3 DNA follows: TGCGCCAGCAGCCGAGGCCTGACTAGCGGCACCTACGAGCAGTACTTC. Translating it yields CASSRGLTSGTYEQYF.